The 12 T cell receptor beta chains reported below all come from one sample, sequenced in a study of T-cell reconstitution after alpha-beta-depleted transplantation in children. TCRbeta library preparation incorporated unique molecular identifiers. TCRdb recomputed calls from the PCR reads with MiXCR, one row per CDR3 protein. This table has about 980,000 distinct CDR3 sequences, roughly 29% appearing once. Sequences were derived from PBMCs, mostly from graft donor cells, sampled 360 days after TCRalphabeta/CD19-depleted stem cell transplant. All receptors come from a boy under three years old who had a stem cell transplant for SCID, so the T cells may come from the graft donor.

Here the CDR3 reads CASSFSGGPEQYF. CDR3 nucleotide sequence: TGTGCCAGCAGTTTCAGCGGGGGGCCCGAGCAGTACTTC. The rearrangement links TRBV12-3 or TRBV12-4 to TRBJ2-7; 9 bases fit TRBD2. V was clipped by 3 bases and J by 6 bases; unmatched bases: 3. This CDR3 comprises 13 residues.

This chain joins TRBV3-1 and TRBJ2-5, with TRBD2 matching over 7 bases. CDR3 size: 17 residues. CDR1 LGHDT and CDR2 YNNKEL come from the germline V gene (reference sequence). Trimming cost V 2 bases and J 5 bases; bases outside gene matches: 14. The CDR3 DNA is TGTGCCAGCAGCCAAAAGTCCGGCCAGCGGGGACGGGAGACCCAGTACTTC. This codes for CASSQKSGQRGRETQYF.

This clonotype has ten or more counts. The chain links TRBV12-3 or TRBV12-4 to TRBJ2-1; maybe TRBD1 (5 bases). The CDR3 extends over 15 amino acids. V was pared by 7 bases and J by 1 base, with 14 bases between. The CDR3 protein is CASTWGRQSYNEQFF. CDR3 nucleotides: TGTGCCAGCACCTGGGGCAGGCAATCCTACAATGAGCAGTTCTTC.

The rearrangement uses TRBV11-3 and TRBJ2-7; the match to TRBD1 covers 9 bases. Germline V gene sequence: CDR1 SGHNT, CDR2 YENEEA. V lost 5 bases to trimming and J lost 1 base; unmatched junction nucleotides: 3. This CDR3 has 14 amino acids. Written as DNA, the CDR3 is TGTGCCAGCAGCCGGGACAGGGAATCCTACGAGCAGTACTTC. Amino acid sequence: CASSRDRESYEQYF.

This chain connects TRBV29-1 to TRBJ2-7; maybe TRBD1 (6 bases). In germline, CDR1 is SQVTM, CDR2 ANQGSEA. The V and J ends lost 4 bases and 2 bases respectively, with 6 bases between them. CDR3 length equals 11 residues. This chain's CDR3 is CSVGGPYEQYF. The CDR3 DNA reads as TGCAGCGTTGGGGGGCCCTACGAGCAGTACTTC.

The genes are TRBV20-1 and TRBJ2-3, with 7 nucleotides matching TRBD1. Germline V CDR1 and CDR2: DFQATT, SNEGSKA (reference sequence). J lost 0 bases, V lost 6 bases, and 9 bases had no gene match. The CDR3 is 15 amino acids. The CDR3 reads CSATGQATSTDTQYF. The CDR3 DNA reads TGCAGTGCCACCGGACAGGCGACTAGCACAGATACGCAGTATTTT.

This clonotype was detected only a few times. The chain couples TRBV9 to TRBJ2-1; D is possibly TRBD1 (6 bases). Germline V lookup: CDR1 SGDLS, CDR2 YYNGEE. The length of the CDR3 is 13 residues. V lost 0 bases and J 9 bases, leaving 10 bases between the germline ends. In nucleotides, the CDR3 is TGTGCCAGCAGCGTAGTTTCCAGGGGTGAGCAGTTCTTC. This translates into CASSVVSRGEQFF.

V is TRBV20-1 and J is TRBJ2-5; D remains ambiguous. Trimming stripped 6 bases from V and 6 bases from J, with 8 bases between. The CDR3 totals 10 residues. The germline gives CDR1 DFQATT, CDR2 SNEGSKA (reference sequence). The DNA of the CDR3 is TGCAGTGCCCCAGGAAAGACCCAGTACTTC. Protein product: CSAPGKTQYF.

This clonotype was detected only a few times. The rearrangement uses TRBV6-5 and TRBJ1-1; unclear D gene. The CDR3 length is 16 residues. The V and J ends lost 0 bases and 3 bases respectively, with 14 bases between them. Per germline, CDR1 MNHEY and CDR2 SVGAGI. The DNA for the CDR3 is TGTGCCAGCAGTTACTCCTACCCATACCGGTACACTGAAGCTTTCTTT. Translated: CASSYSYPYRYTEAFF.

The V call is TRBV29-1, the J call TRBJ2-1, with TRBD2 matching 16 bases. CDR1 is SQVTM, CDR2 ANQGSEA, per germline. The CDR3 is 18 amino acids. V lost 5 bases, J lost 6 bases, and 13 bases stayed unmatched. CDR3 sequence: CSVPNAGTSGGVGNEQFF. The CDR3 bases are TGCAGCGTTCCTAACGCCGGGACTAGCGGGGGGGTGGGCAATGAGCAGTTCTTC.

The chain is built from TRBV5-6 and TRBJ1-3, with a weak D call TRBD1 (5 bases). This CDR3 is 12 amino acids long. Germline V gives CDR1 SGHDT, CDR2 YYEEEE. The ends were cut back, 5 bases at V and 14 bases at J, with 17 bases in the middle. The CDR3 nucleotides are TGTGCCAGCAGTCGCTCGGGGGGACTTGTATATTTT. Protein product: CASSRSGGLVYF.

The chain recombines TRBV3-1 with TRBJ1-1; no definite D call. In germline, CDR1 is LGHDT, CDR2 YNNKEL (reference sequence). The CDR3 is made up of 13 amino acids. Between the trimmed V and J ends, which lost 2 bases and 6 bases, there was a span of 10 bases. CDR3 sequence reads: CASSQLGGSEAFF. CDR3 nucleotide sequence: TGTGCCAGCAGCCAACTTGGTGGGTCTGAAGCTTTCTTT.